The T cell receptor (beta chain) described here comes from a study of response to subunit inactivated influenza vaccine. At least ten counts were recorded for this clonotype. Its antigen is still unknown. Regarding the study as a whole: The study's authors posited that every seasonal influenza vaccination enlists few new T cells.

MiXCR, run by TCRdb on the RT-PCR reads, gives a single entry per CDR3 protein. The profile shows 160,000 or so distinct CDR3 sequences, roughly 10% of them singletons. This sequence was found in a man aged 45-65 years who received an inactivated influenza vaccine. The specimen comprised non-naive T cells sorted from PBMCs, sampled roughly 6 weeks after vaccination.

CDR3 nucleotide sequence: TGTGCCAGCAGTGACTTCATGGGATCCACCGGGGAGCTGTTTTTT. Translation gives CASSDFMGSTGELFF. J is TRBJ2-2 and V is TRBV6-2 or TRBV6-3, with D hard to call. V lost 5 bases, J lost 4 bases, and 14 bases lay in between. Germline CDR1 MNHEY, CDR2 SVGEGT. The CDR3 has 15 amino acids.